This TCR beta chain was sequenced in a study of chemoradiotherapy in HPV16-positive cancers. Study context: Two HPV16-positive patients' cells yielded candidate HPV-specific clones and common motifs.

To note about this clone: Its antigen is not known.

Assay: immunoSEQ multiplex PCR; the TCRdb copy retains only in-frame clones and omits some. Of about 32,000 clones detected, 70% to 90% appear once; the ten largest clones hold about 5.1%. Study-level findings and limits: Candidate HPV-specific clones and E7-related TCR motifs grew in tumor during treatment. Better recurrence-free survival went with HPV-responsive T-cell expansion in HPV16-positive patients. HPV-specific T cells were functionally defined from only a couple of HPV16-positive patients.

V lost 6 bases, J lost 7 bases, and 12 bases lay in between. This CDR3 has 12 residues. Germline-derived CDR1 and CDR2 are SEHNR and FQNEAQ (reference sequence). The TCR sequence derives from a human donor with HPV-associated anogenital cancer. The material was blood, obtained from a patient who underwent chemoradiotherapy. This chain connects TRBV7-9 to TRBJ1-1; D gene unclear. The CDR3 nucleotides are TGTGCCAGCAGACGTACAGAAAATGAAGCTTTCTTT. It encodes CASRRTENEAFF.